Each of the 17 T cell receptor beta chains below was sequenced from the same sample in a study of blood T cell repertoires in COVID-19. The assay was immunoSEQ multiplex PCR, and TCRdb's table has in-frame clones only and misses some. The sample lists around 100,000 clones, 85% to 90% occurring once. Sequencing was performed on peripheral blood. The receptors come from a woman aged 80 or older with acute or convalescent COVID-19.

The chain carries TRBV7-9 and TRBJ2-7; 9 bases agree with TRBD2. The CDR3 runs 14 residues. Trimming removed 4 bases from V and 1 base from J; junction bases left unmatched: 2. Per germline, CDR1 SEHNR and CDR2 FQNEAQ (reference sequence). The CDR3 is CASSSSGGSYEQYF. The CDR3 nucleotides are TGTGCCAGCAGCTCGAGCGGGGGGTCCTACGAGCAGTACTTC.

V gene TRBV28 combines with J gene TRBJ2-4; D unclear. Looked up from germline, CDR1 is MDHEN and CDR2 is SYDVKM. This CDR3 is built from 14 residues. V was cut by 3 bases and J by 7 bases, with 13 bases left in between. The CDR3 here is CASSLGRQGNIQYF. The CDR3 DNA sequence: TGTGCCAGCAGTTTGGGCCGACAAGGTAACATTCAGTACTTC.

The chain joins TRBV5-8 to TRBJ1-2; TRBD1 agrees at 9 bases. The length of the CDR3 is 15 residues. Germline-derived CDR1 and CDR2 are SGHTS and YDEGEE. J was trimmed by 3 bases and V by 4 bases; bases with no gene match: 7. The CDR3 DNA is TGTGCCAGCAGCCCCTGGACAGGGGCGGACTATGGCTACACCTTC. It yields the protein CASSPWTGADYGYTF. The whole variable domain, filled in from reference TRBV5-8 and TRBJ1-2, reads EAGVTQSPTHLIKTRGQQATLRCSPISGHTSVYWYQQALGLGLQFLLWYDEGEERNRGNFPPRFSGRQFPNYSSELNVNALELEDSALYLCASSPWTGADYGYTFGSGTRLTVV.

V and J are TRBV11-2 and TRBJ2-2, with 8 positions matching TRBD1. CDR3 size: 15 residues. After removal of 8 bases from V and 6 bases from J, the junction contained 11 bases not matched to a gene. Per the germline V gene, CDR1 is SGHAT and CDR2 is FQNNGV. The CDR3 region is CASDLGQGYAGELFF. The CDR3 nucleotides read TGTGCCAGCGACCTTGGACAGGGATATGCCGGGGAGCTGTTTTTT.

The CDR3 protein is CASSLDAEVLGYTF. CDR3 nucleotides: TGTGCCAGCAGCTTAGACGCAGAGGTTCTTGGCTACACCTTC. V is TRBV7-2 and J is TRBJ1-2; no clear D gene. Trimming removed 1 base from V and 7 bases from J, with 13 bases in between. CDR1 is SGHTA, CDR2 FQGNSA, per germline. The CDR3 is 14 amino acids.

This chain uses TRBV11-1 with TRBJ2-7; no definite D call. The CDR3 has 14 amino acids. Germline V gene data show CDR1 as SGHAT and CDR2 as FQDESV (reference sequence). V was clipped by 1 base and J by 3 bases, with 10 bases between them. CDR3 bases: TGTGCCAGCAGCTTAGGGCCCGGGTACTACGAGCAGTACTTC. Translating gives CASSLGPGYYEQYF. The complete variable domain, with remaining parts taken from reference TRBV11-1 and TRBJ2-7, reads EAEVAQSPRYKITEKSQAVAFWCDPISGHATLYWYRQILGQGPELLVQFQDESVVDDSQLPKDRFSAERLKGVDSTLKIQPAELGDSAMYLCASSLGPGYYEQYFGPGTRLTVT.

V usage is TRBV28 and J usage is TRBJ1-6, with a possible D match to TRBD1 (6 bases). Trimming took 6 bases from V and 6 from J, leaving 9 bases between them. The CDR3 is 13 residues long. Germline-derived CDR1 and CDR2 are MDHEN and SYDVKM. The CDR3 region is CASREQGNSPLHF. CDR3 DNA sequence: TGTGCCAGCAGAGAACAGGGTAATTCACCCCTCCACTTT. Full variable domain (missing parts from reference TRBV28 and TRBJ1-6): DVKVTQSSRYLVKRTGEKVFLECVQDMDHENMFWYRQDPGLGLRLIYFSYDVKMKEKGDIPEGYSVSREKKERFSLILESASTNQTSMYLCASREQGNSPLHFGNGTRLTVT.

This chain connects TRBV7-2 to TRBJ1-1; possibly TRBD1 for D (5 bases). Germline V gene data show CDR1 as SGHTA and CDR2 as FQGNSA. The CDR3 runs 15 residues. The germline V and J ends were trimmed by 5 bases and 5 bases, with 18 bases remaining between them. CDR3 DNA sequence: TGTGCCAGCAGCCCCCGGGTAGGGGAGGGGACTGAAGCTTTCTTT. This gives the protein CASSPRVGEGTEAFF.

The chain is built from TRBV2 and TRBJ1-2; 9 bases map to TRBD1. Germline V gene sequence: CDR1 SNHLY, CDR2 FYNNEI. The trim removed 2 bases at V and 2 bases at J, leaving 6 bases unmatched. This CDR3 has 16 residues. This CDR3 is CASSELWTGVNYGYTF. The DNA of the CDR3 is TGTGCCAGCAGTGAACTTTGGACAGGGGTGAACTATGGCTACACCTTC.

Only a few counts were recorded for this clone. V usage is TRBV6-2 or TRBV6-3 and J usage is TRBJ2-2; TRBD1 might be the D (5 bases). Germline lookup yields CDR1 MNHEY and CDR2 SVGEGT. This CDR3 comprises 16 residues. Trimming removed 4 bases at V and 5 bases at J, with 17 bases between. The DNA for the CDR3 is TGTGCCAGCAGTTTTCTACGGGCAGGGAAAACCGGGGAGCTGTTTTTT. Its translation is CASSFLRAGKTGELFF.

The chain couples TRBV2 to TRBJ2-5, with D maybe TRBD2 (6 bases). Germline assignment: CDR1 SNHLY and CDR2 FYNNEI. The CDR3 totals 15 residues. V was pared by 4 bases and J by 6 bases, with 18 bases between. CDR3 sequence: CASSGGEKGKKTQYF. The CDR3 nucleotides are TGTGCCAGCAGTGGCGGGGAAAAGGGGAAAAAGACCCAGTACTTC.

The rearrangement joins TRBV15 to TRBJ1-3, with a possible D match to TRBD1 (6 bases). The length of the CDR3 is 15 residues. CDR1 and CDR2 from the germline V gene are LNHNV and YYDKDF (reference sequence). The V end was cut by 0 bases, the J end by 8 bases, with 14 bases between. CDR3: CATSRDQGFSYTIYF. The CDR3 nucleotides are TGTGCCACCAGCAGAGATCAGGGGTTCAGTTACACCATATATTTT.

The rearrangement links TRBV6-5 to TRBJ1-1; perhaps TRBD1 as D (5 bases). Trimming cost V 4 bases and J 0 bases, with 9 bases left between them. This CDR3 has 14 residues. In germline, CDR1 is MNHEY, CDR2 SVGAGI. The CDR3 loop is CASSSTEMNTEAFF. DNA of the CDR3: TGTGCCAGCAGTTCGACAGAAATGAACACTGAAGCTTTCTTT.

The CDR3 DNA reads as TGTGCCAGCAGCCAAGATTTAGCCCTAGCGGGAGAGACCCAGTACTTC. This sequence encodes CASSQDLALAGETQYF. The chain is built from TRBV3-1 (or the pseudogene TRBV3-2) and TRBJ2-5, with 8 bases aligning to TRBD2. This CDR3 spans 16 amino acids. The V gene's germline CDR1 is LGHDT and CDR2 YNNKEL (reference sequence). J gave up 4 bases and V 0 bases, and 7 bases lay outside the gene matches.

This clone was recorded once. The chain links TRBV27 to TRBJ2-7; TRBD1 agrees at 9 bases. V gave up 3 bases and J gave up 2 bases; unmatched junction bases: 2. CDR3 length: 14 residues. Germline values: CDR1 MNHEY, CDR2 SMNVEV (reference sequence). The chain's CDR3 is CASSLGQGTYEQYF. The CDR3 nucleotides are TGTGCCAGCAGTTTGGGACAGGGCACCTACGAGCAGTACTTC.

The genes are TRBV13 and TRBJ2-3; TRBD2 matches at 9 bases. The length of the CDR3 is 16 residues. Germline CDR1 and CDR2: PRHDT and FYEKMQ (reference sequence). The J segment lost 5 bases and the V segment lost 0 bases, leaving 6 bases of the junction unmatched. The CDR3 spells CASSLGGLAEEDTQYF. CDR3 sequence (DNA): TGTGCCAGCAGCTTAGGGGGACTAGCAGAGGAAGATACGCAGTATTTT.

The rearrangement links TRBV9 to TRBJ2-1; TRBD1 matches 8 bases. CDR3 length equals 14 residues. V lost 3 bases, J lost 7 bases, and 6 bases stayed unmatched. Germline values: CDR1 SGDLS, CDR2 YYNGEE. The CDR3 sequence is CASSARQGWNEQFF. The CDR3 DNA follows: TGTGCCAGCAGCGCCCGACAGGGGTGGAATGAGCAGTTCTTC.